This TCR beta chain originates from a study of CD8 T cells in Susac syndrome. In this sample, this clonotype turned up once. Stable or active relapsing-remitting multiple sclerosis, untreated and meeting revised McDonald criteria, defined the controls. In contrast to the negatively isolated CD8+ and CD4+ T cells, TEMRA cells were FACS-enriched. Random hexamers were used to reverse transcribe about 0.5 to 1 ug of RNA. TCRdb re-called the immunoSEQ multiplex PCR reads through MiXCR, storing one row per CDR3 protein. The sample contains roughly 150,000 distinct CDR3 sequences, around 95% of which appear only once. Germline V gives CDR1 MNHEY, CDR2 SMNVEV (reference sequence). Trimming removed 3 bases from V and 5 bases from J; junction bases left unmatched: 6. There are 15 residues in the CDR3.

V is TRBV27 and J is TRBJ2-2, with 7 bases lining up with TRBD1. The material sequenced was CD8+ T cells from PBMCs. This sequence was found in a human donor with multiple sclerosis. The CDR3, as DNA: TGTGCCAGCAGTTTTCGACAGGGAAAGACCGGGGAGCTGTTTTTT. Protein: CASSFRQGKTGELFF.